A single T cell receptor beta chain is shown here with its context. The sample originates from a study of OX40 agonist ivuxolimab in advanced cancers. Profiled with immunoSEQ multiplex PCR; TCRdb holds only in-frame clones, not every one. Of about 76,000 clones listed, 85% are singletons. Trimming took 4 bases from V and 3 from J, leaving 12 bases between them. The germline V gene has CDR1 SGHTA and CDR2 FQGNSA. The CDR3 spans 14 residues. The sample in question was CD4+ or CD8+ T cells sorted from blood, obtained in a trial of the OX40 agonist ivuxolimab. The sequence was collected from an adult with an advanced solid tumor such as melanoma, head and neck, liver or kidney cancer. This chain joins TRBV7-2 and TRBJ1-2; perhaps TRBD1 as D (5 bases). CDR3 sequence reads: CASSYLTDDYGYTF. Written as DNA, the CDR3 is TGTGCCAGCAGCTATTTGACAGACGACTATGGCTACACCTTC.